This TCR beta chain stems from a study of OX40 agonist ivuxolimab in advanced cancers. With V trimmed by 4 bases and J by 5 bases, 8 bases remained unmatched. Per germline, CDR1 SGHRS and CDR2 YFSETQ. CDR3 length equals 15 residues. General study points: At 0.1 to 3.0 mg/kg and by week 6, clonal expansion occurred in CD4+ and CD8+ blood T cells. In general, CD8+ T cells held more expanded clones than CD4+ did, on average.

Assay: immunoSEQ multiplex PCR; the TCRdb copy retains only in-frame clones and omits some. The sample has tens of thousands of clones, about four fifths seen once. Exclusion of a patient followed from autoimmune disease history or systemic immunosuppression. A word on this clone: Antigen unknown.

The rearrangement joins TRBV5-1 to TRBJ1-1; TRBD1 aligns across 10 bases. This clonotype was obtained from an adult with an advanced solid tumor such as melanoma, head and neck, liver or kidney cancer. Material: CD4+ or CD8+ T cells sorted from blood, obtained in a trial of the OX40 agonist ivuxolimab. The CDR3 spells CASSETGTGATEAFF. DNA of the CDR3: TGCGCCAGCAGCGAAACCGGGACAGGGGCAACTGAAGCTTTCTTT. The full variable domain, completed using reference TRBV5-1 and TRBJ1-1, is KAGVTQTPRYLIKTRGQQVTLSCSPISGHRSVSWYQQTPGQGLQFLFEYFSETQRNKGNFPGRFSGRQFSNSRSEMNVSTLELGDSALYLCASSETGTGATEAFFGQGTRLTVV.